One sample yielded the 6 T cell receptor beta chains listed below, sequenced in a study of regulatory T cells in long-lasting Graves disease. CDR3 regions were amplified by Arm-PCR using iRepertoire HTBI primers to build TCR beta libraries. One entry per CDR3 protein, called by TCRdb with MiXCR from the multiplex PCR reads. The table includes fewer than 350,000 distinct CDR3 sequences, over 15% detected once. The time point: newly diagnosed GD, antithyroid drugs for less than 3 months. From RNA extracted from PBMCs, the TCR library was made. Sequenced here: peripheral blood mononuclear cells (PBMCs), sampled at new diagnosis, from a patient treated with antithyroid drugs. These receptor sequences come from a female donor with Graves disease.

The CDR3 protein is CASSSAGEVGEQYF. The CDR3 DNA is TGTGCCAGCAGCTCAGCGGGAGAAGTGGGCGAGCAGTACTTC. This chain links TRBV11-3 with TRBJ2-7; 8 nucleotides agree with TRBD2. From germline, CDR1 is SGHNT and CDR2 YENEEA. With V trimmed by 4 bases and J by 6 bases, 8 bases remained unmatched. The CDR3 runs 14 residues.

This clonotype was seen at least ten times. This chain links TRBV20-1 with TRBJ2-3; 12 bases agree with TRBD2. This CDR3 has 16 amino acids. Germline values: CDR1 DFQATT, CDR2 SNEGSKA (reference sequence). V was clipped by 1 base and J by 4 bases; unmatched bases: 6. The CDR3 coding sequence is TGCAGTGCTAGAGCGCCTAGCGGGAGGGCCGCAGATACGCAGTATTTT. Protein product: CSARAPSGRAADTQYF.

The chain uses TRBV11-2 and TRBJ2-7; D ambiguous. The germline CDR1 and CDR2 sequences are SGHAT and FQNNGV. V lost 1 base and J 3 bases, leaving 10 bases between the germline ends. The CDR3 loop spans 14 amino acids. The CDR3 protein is CASSLGRIYYEQYF. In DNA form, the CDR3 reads TGTGCCAGCAGCTTAGGGCGGATTTACTACGAGCAGTACTTC. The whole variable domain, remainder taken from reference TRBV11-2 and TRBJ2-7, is EAGVAQSPRYKIIEKRQSVAFWCNPISGHATLYWYQQILGQGPKLLIQFQNNGVVDDSQLPKDRFSAERLKGVDSTLKIQPAKLEDSAVYLCASSLGRIYYEQYFGPGTRLTVT.

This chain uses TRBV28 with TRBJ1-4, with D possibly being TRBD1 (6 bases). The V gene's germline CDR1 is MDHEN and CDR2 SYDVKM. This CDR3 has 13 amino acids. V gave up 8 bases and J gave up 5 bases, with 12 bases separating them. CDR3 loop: CASRTGTNEKLFF. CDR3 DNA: TGTGCCAGCCGCACCGGGACAAATGAAAAACTGTTTTTT.

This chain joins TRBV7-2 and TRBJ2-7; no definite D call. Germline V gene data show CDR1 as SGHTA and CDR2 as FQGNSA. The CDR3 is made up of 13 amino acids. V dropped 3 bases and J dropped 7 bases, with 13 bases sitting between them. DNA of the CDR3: TGTGCCAGCAGCTTCCCTGGCCTGAAGGAGCAGTACTTC. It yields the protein CASSFPGLKEQYF.

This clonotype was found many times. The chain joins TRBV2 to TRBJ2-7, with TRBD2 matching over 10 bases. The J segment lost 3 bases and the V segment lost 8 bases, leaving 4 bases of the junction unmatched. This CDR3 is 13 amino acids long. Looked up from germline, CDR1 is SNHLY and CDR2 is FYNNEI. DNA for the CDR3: TGTGCCAGCCGAGCGGGAGGGGTCTACGAGCAGTACTTC. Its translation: CASRAGGVYEQYF.